This is a list of T cell receptor beta chains from one sample in a study of blood T cell repertoires in COVID-19. Repertoires were generated with immunoSEQ multiplex PCR, while TCRdb's copy carries only in-frame clones and drops some. The sample yields hundreds of thousands of clones, 75% to 85% seen once. Material: peripheral blood. The receptors shown here come from a man aged 50 to 59 with COVID-19, enrolled during active disease. The CDR3 runs from the conserved cysteine through the conserved F or W. The D gene is left open where the match is weak. For some rows the clone size is stated as once, few or many, or as a class when expanded; others skip it.

CDR3 length,J gene,clone size,V gene,D gene,CDR3 DNA,CDR3 protein
14,TRBJ1-1,-,TRBV23-1,TRBD1,TGCGCCCCGGCGGGACAGGGGAAGAAGACTGAAGCTTTCTTT,CAPAGQGKKTEAFF
17,TRBJ2-4,-,TRBV7-9,-,TGTGCCAGCAGCCCCCCTGCGGGGGCAACAGCCAAAAACATTCAGTACTTC,CASSPPAGATAKNIQYF
14,TRBJ2-3,many,TRBV2,TRBD2,TGTGCCAGCCCCGGGACTAGCGGGCAAGATACGCAGTATTTT,CASPGTSGQDTQYF
13,TRBJ2-7,-,TRBV30,-,TGTGCCCAGTCAACCATGACAGGCTACGAGCAGTACTTC,CAQSTMTGYEQYF
15,TRBJ2-3,-,TRBV7-3,TRBD2,TGTGCCAGCAGCCCCCCTAGCGGGGGGGTAGATACGCAGTATTTT,CASSPPSGGVDTQYF
14,TRBJ2-3,-,TRBV7-6,TRBD2,TGTGCCAGCAGCAGTAGCGGGGGGCCAGATACGCAGTATTTT,CASSSSGGPDTQYF
20,TRBJ2-1,-,TRBV13,TRBD1,TGTGCCAGCAGCTTAATACCCGCCCCGGGACAGCCCCCTGAGTACAATGAGCAGTTCTTC,CASSLIPAPGQPPEYNEQFF
16,TRBJ2-3,-,TRBV2,TRBD1,TGTGCCAGCAGGGGTTTCGACAGGGTCATGGGAGATACGCAGTATTTT,CASRGFDRVMGDTQYF
14,TRBJ1-2,-,TRBV28,-,TGTGCCAGCATAAGCGGCGGACCTAACTATGGCTACACCTTC,CASISGGPNYGYTF
14,TRBJ2-2,-,TRBV14,-,TGTGCCAGCAGTTGGACTCGACACCCAGGGGAGCTGTTTTTT,CASSWTRHPGELFF
15,TRBJ1-6,-,TRBV6-5,-,TGTGCCAGCAGTTACAGACAGTCCTATAATTCACCCCTCCACTTT,CASSYRQSYNSPLHF
15,TRBJ1-2,-,TRBV14,-,TGTGCCAGCAGCCAAGATGCCGGGGTATCGGGCGGCTACACCTTC,CASSQDAGVSGGYTF
15,TRBJ2-7,-,TRBV5-8,TRBD1,TGTGCCAGCAGCTCGCCGGACAGGGGCTCCTACGAGCAGTACTTC,CASSSPDRGSYEQYF
18,TRBJ2-1,-,TRBV18,TRBD1,TGTGCCAGCTCACCACCGAGGGGACAGGGGGGTTCCTACAATGAGCAGTTCTTC,CASSPPRGQGGSYNEQFF
14,TRBJ2-5,-,TRBV7-2,TRBD2,TGTGCCAGCAGCTTGGCGGGGGGAGGAGAGACCCAGTACTTC,CASSLAGGGETQYF
13,TRBJ1-2,-,TRBV6-5,-,TGTGCCAGCAGAAAGGGAGGGTCTTATGGCTACACCTTC,CASRKGGSYGYTF
15,TRBJ2-7,few,TRBV7-2,TRBD2,TGTGCCAGCAGCCCCCAGGCGGGAGGCGGGCCCGAGCAGTACTTC,CASSPQAGGGPEQYF
13,TRBJ1-1,-,TRBV3-1/TRBV3-2,-,TGTGCCAGCAGTCGCAGGGTGAGCACTGAAGCTTTCTTT,CASSRRVSTEAFF
13,TRBJ2-5,-,TRBV12-3/TRBV12-4,-,TGTGCCTCCAAAGTGGCCAGGTGGGAGACCCAGTACTTC,CASKVARWETQYF
12,TRBJ1-2,-,TRBV30,-,TGTGCCTGGAGGCCCCCGGGGAATGGCTACACCTTC,CAWRPPGNGYTF
11,TRBJ1-2,-,TRBV29-1,-,TGCAGCGTGGATCGAACAGGTGGCTACACCTTC,CSVDRTGGYTF
16,TRBJ1-2,-,TRBV2,-,TGTGCCAGCAGTGAGTTACTAAGTGTTCGAGGCTATGGCTACACCTTC,CASSELLSVRGYGYTF
16,TRBJ2-7,-,TRBV6-5,TRBD1,TGTGCCAGCAGTTCCACCGGGACAGGTGGAACCTACGAGCAGTACTTC,CASSSTGTGGTYEQYF
15,TRBJ2-4,-,TRBV3-1/TRBV3-2,TRBD1,TGTGCCAGCAGCCCGCGACAGGGGGCTCAAAACATTCAGTACTTC,CASSPRQGAQNIQYF
14,TRBJ2-1,-,TRBV29-1,-,TGCAGCGGAAGCGAGGTGAGCTCCTACAATGAGCAGTTCTTC,CSGSEVSSYNEQFF
14,TRBJ2-3,-,TRBV14,TRBD2,TGTGCCAGCAGCTCCGCGGGGGGGCGAGATACGCAGTATTTT,CASSSAGGRDTQYF
15,TRBJ1-1,-,TRBV6-6,TRBD1,TGTGCCAGCAGCTCCTCGGGACAGCAGAACACTGAAGCTTTCTTT,CASSSSGQQNTEAFF
15,TRBJ1-3,-,TRBV2,-,TGTGCCAGCAGTGATGGGCAGGGTTCTGGAAACACCATATATTTT,CASSDGQGSGNTIYF
16,TRBJ2-7,-,TRBV24-1,TRBD1,TGTGCCACCAGTGGGGGACAGGGCGTCTTGTCGGGCGAGCAGTACTTC,CATSGGQGVLSGEQYF
15,TRBJ1-5,-,TRBV6-1,TRBD1,TGTGCCACCCTCGTTACAGGGGGCGGGAATCAGCCCCAGCATTTT,CATLVTGGGNQPQHF
13,TRBJ1-6,few,TRBV15,TRBD1,TGTGCCACCTCCCAGGGGGCTAATTCACCCCTCCACTTT,CATSQGANSPLHF
20,TRBJ2-1,-,TRBV28,TRBD2,TGTGCCAGCAGTCTCCCTCGACTAGCGGGGGCTACTTCCCCTCATCGTGAGCAGTTCTTC,CASSLPRLAGATSPHREQFF
16,TRBJ2-1,-,TRBV28,TRBD1,TGTGCCAGCAGTTTTGATACGGCAGGGGGCGGAGATGAGCAGTTCTTC,CASSFDTAGGGDEQFF
15,TRBJ2-5,-,TRBV6-5,-,TGTGCCAGCAGTCGTCTTCCACAGGGAACGGAGACCCAGTACTTC,CASSRLPQGTETQYF
15,TRBJ1-1,-,TRBV27,-,TGTGCCAGCAGTTTAGATGGCAGATTGAACACTGAAGCTTTCTTT,CASSLDGRLNTEAFF
16,TRBJ2-7,-,TRBV28,-,TGTGCCAGCAGTCCCAGGGAAGGCCCTACCTACTACGAGCAGTACTTC,CASSPREGPTYYEQYF
12,TRBJ2-7,few,TRBV27,TRBD1,TGTGCCAGCAGTTCAGGGACAGTCGAGCAGTACTTC,CASSSGTVEQYF
19,TRBJ1-5,once,TRBV3-1/TRBV3-2,-,TGTGCCAGCAGCCAGGGCGGCCCCGGGGGGTGGTTTAGCAATCAGCCCCAGCATTTT,CASSQGGPGGWFSNQPQHF
12,TRBJ1-1,-,TRBV3-1/TRBV3-2,-,TGTGCCAGCAGCCAAGGGCACGCTGAAGCTTTCTTT,CASSQGHAEAFF
15,TRBJ2-2,-,TRBV7-3,TRBD1,TGTGCCAGCAGCTCCCGGGACAGGGGAACGGGGGAGCTGTTTTTT,CASSSRDRGTGELFF
14,TRBJ2-7,-,TRBV10-3,TRBD1,TGTGCCATAACCGCGGGACAGGAATCTGGCGAGCAGTACTTC,CAITAGQESGEQYF
13,TRBJ1-2,-,TRBV27,-,TGTGCCAGCAGTTTATTGGGGGCCACTGGCTACACCTTC,CASSLLGATGYTF
14,TRBJ2-2,-,TRBV6-5,-,TGTGCCAGCAGTTATAACGGGGGTACCGGGGAGCTGTTTTTT,CASSYNGGTGELFF
14,TRBJ1-1,-,TRBV5-1,-,TGCGCCAGCAGCTTGTCTCAGGTAAACACTGAAGCTTTCTTT,CASSLSQVNTEAFF
16,TRBJ1-2,-,TRBV7-3,-,TGTGCCAGCAGCCCTCGGAGTCGCGATTTGAATTACGGCTACACCTTC,CASSPRSRDLNYGYTF
14,TRBJ1-2,-,TRBV18,TRBD1,TGTGCCAGCTCACCACCGACAGGGACCTATGGCTACACCTTC,CASSPPTGTYGYTF
14,TRBJ1-1,-,TRBV6-5,-,TGTGCCAGCCCCAGGGCACCTTCTAACACTGAAGCTTTCTTT,CASPRAPSNTEAFF
14,TRBJ1-5,-,TRBV15,TRBD1,TGTGCCACCAGCAGACAGGGGGTAAATCAGCCCCAGCATTTT,CATSRQGVNQPQHF
15,TRBJ2-7,-,TRBV6-2/TRBV6-3,TRBD1,TGTGCCAGCAGCGCCCCGAACAGGGGAGTGGGCGAGCAGTACTTC,CASSAPNRGVGEQYF
10,TRBJ1-1,few,TRBV25-1,-,TGTGCCAGTTGGCAGGGTGAAGCTTTCTTT,CASWQGEAFF
19,TRBJ2-1,-,TRBV5-1,TRBD2,TGCGCCAGCAGCTCCGATATCTCCCGTTCTAGCGGGGGCTTGAATGAGCAGTTCTTC,CASSSDISRSSGGLNEQFF
17,TRBJ2-7,-,TRBV5-1,-,TGCGCCAGCAGCAAGACAGACCGACAGTCGAGCTCCTACGAGCAGTACTTC,CASSKTDRQSSSYEQYF